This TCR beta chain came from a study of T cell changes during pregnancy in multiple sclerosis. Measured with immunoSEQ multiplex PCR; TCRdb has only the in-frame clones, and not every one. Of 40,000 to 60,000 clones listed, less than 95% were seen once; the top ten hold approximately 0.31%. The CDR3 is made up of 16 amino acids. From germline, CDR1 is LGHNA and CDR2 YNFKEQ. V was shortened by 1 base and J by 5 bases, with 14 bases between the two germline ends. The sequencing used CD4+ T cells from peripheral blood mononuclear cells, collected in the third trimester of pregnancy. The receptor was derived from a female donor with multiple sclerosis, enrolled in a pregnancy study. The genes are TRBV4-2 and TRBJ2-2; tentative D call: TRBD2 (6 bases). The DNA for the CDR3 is TGTGCCAGCAGCCAAGTAGGAGGGATAAGTACCGGGGAGCTGTTTTTT. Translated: CASSQVGGISTGELFF.